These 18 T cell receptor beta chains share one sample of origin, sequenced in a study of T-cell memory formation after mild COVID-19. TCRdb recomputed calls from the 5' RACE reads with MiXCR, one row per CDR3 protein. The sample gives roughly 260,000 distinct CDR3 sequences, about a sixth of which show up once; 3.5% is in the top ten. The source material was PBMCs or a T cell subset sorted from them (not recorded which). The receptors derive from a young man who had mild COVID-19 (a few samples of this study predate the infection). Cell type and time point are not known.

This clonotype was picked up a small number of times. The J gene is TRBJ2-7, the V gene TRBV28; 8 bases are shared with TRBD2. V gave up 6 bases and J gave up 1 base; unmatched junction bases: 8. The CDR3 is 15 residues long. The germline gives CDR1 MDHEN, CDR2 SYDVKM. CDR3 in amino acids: CASSLRLAGSYEQYV. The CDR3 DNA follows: TGTGCCAGCAGCCTGCGGCTAGCGGGTTCCTACGAGCAGTACGTC.

The CDR3 DNA follows: TGCGCCAGCACCGGGACAGGGACAGAGACCCAGTACTTC. Protein: CASTGTGTETQYF. The J gene is TRBJ2-5, the V gene TRBV5-1; TRBD1 agrees at 9 bases. Losses at the gene ends were 6 bases for V and 4 bases for J; bases not matched to a gene: 4. This CDR3 has 13 residues. Germline values: CDR1 SGHRS, CDR2 YFSETQ.

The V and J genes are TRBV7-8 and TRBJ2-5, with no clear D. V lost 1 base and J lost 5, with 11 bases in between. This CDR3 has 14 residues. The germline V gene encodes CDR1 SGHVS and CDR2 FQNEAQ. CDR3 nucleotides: TGTGCCAGCAGCTTAGTGGTCCTGGGGGAGACCCAGTACTTC. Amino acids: CASSLVVLGETQYF.

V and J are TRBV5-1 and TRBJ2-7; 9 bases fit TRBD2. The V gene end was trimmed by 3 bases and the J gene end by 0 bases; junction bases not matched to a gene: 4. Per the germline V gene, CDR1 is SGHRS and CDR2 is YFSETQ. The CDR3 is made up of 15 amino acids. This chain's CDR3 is CASSSLAGSSYEQYF. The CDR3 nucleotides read TGCGCCAGCAGCTCTCTAGCGGGGAGCTCCTACGAGCAGTACTTC.

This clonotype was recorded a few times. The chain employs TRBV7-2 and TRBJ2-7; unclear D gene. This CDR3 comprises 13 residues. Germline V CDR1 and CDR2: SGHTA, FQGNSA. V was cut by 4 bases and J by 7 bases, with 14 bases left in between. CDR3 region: CASSYRVVGEQYF. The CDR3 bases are TGTGCCAGCAGCTACCGGGTCGTAGGGGAGCAGTACTTC.

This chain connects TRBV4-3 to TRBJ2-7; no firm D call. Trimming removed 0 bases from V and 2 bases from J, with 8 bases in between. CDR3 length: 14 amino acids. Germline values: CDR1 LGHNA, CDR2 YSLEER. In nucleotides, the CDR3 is TGCGCCAGCAGCCAAGATCGCAGAGCCTACGAGCAGTACTTC. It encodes CASSQDRRAYEQYF.

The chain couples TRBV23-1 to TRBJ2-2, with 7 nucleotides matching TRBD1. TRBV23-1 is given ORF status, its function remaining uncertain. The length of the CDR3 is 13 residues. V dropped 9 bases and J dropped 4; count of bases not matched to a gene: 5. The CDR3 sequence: CASTQGVTGELFF. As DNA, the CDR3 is TGCGCCAGTACTCAGGGGGTCACCGGGGAGCTGTTTTTT.

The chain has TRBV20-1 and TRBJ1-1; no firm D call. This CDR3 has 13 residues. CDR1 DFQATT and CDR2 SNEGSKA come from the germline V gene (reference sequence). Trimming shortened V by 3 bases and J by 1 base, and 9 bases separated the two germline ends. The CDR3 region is CSARVHPNTEAFF. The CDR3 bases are TGCAGTGCTAGGGTCCACCCGAACACTGAAGCTTTCTTT.

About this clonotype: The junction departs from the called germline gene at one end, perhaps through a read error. The CDR3 region has the DNA TGCAGTGGCTACAGGGGGCAGGTCAATGAGCGGTTCTTC. It is translated as CSGYRGQVNERFF. The V and J genes are TRBV20-1 and TRBJ2-1; TRBD1 matches at 9 bases. Germline V CDR1 and CDR2: DFQATT, SNEGSKA (reference sequence). The length of the CDR3 is 13 residues.

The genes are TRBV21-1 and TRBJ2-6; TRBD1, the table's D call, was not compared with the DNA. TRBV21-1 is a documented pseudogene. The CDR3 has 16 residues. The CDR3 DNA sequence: TGTGCCAGGGGGGACGGGGGAGGTTTAAGGGCCAACGTCCTGACTTTC. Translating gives CARGDGGGLRANVLTF.

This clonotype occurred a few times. CDR3: CASSSRGDRGNSPLHF. Written as DNA, the CDR3 is TGTGCCAGCAGCTCCCGGGGGGACAGGGGTAATTCACCCCTCCACTTT. J is TRBJ1-6 and V is TRBV7-2, with 10 bases identical to TRBD1. In germline, CDR1 is SGHTA, CDR2 FQGNSA. The CDR3 spans 16 residues. Trimming cost V 4 bases and J 6 bases; bases outside gene matches: 6.

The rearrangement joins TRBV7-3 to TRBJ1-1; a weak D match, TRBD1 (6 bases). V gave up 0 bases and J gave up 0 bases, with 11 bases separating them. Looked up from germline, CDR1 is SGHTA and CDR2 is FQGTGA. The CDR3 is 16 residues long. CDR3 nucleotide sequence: TGTGCCAGCAGCTTAACAGGCCGGACAGTGAACACTGAAGCTTTCTTT. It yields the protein CASSLTGRTVNTEAFF.

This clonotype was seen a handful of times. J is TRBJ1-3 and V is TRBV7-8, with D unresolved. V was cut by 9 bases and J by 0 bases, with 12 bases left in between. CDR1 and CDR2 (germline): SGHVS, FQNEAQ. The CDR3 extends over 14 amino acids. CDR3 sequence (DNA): TGTGCCAGTGCTACAAGTTACTCTGGAAACACCATATATTTT. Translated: CASATSYSGNTIYF.

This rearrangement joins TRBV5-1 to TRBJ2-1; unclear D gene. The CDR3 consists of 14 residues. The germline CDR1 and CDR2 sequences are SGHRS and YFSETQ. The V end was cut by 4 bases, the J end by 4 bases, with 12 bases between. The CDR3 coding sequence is TGCGCCAGCAGCCCGCCGAGACAATACAATGAGCAGTTCTTC. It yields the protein CASSPPRQYNEQFF.

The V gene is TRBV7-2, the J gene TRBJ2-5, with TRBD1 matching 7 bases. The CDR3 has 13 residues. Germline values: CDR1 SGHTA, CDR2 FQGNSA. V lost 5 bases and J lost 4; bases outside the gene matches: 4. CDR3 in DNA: TGTGCCAGCAGCCCTAACAGGGGAGAGACCCAGTACTTC. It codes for CASSPNRGETQYF.

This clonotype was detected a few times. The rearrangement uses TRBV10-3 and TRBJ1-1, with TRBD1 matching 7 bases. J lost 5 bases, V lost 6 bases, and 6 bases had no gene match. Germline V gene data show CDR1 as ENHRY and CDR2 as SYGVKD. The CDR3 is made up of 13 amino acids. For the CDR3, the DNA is TGTGCCATCAGCTCAGGGGGGAGGACTGAAGCTTTCTTT. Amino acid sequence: CAISSGGRTEAFF.

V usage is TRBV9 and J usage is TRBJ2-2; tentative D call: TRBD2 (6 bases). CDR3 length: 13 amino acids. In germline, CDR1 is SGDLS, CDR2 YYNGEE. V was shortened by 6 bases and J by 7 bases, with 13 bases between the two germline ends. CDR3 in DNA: TGTGCCAGCACCTGGGGAGCGGGCGGGGAGCTGTTTTTT. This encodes CASTWGAGGELFF.

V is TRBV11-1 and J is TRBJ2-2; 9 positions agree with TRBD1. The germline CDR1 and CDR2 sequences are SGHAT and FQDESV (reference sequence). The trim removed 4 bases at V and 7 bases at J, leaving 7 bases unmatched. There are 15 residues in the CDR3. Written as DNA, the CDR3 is TGTGCCAGCAGCTACCACAGGGGGCAATACGGGGAGCTGTTTTTT. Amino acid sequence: CASSYHRGQYGELFF.